This TCR beta chain was recorded in a study of blood T cell repertoires in COVID-19. V dropped 6 bases and J dropped 4; count of bases not matched to a gene: 8. The CDR3 consists of 14 residues. The germline gives CDR1 SQVTM, CDR2 ANQGSEA. Only in-frame clones appear in the TCRdb table, and some are missing; sequencing was by immunoSEQ multiplex PCR. This table has some 350,000 clones, more than 80% appearing once. The clonotype was recovered from a woman in her 30s with COVID-19, enrolled during active disease. The sample taken for sequencing was peripheral blood. The chain combines TRBV29-1 with TRBJ1-5; 8 positions match TRBD1. The CDR3 loop is CSVADRGGNQPQHF. CDR3 nucleotides: TGCAGCGTAGCCGACAGGGGTGGAAATCAGCCCCAGCATTTT. Drawing the rest from reference TRBV29-1 and TRBJ1-5, the complete variable domain is SAVISQKPSRDICQRGTSLTIQCQVDSQVTMMFWYRQQPGQSLTLIATANQGSEATYESGFVIDKFPISRPNLTFSTLTVSNMSPEDSSIYLCSVADRGGNQPQHFGDGTRLSIL.